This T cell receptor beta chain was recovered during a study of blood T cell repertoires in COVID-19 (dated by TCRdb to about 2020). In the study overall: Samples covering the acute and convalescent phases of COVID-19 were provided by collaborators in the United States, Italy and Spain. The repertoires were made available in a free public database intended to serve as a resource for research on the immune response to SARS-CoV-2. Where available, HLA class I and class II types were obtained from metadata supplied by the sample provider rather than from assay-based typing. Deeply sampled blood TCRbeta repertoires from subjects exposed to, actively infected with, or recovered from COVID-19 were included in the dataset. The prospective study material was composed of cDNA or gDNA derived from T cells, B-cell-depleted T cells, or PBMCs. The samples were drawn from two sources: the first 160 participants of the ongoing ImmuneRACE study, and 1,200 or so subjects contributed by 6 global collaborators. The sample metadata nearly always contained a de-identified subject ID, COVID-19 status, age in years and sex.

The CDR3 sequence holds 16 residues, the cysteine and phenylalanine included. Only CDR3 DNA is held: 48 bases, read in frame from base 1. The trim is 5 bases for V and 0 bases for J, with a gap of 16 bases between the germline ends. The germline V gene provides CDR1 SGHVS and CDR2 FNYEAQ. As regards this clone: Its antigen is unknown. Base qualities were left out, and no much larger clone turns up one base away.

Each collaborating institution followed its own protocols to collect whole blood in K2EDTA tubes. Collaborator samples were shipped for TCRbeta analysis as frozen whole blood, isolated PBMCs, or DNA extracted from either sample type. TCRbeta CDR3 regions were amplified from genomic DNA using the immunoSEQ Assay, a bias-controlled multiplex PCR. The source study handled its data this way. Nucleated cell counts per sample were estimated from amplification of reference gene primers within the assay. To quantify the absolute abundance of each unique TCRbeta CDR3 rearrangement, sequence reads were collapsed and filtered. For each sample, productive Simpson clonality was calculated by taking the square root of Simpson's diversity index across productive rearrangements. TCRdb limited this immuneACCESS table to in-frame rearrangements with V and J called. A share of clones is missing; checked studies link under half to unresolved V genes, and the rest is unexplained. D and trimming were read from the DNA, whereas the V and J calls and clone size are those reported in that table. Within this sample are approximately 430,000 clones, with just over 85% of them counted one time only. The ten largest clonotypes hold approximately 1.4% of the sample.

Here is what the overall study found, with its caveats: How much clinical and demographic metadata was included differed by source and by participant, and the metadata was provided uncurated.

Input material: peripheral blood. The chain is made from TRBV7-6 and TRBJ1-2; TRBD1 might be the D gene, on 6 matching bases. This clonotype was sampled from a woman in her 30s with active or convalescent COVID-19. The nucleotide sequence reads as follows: TGTGCCAGCAGCGTGACAACAGGGCATGCTAACTATGGCTACACCTTC. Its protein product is CASSVTTGHANYGYTF.